This T cell receptor beta chain was recorded in a study of T cell changes during pregnancy in multiple sclerosis. Assay used: immunoSEQ multiplex PCR; TCRdb lists only in-frame clones, some missing. Of around 70,000 clones listed, around 90% are singletons. The CDR3 covers 14 residues. V lost 6 bases to trimming and J lost 5 bases, with 17 bases between them. Germline CDR1 reads MNHNY; CDR2 reads SVGAGI (reference sequence). The TCR comes from a female donor with multiple sclerosis, enrolled in a pregnancy study. This chain connects TRBV6-6 to TRBJ2-7; maybe TRBD1 (6 bases). The sample consisted of peripheral blood, taken in the third trimester of pregnancy. The DNA for the CDR3 is TGTGCCAGCAGCCATACAACAGGGCGGCACGAGCAGTACTTC. This gives the protein CASSHTTGRHEQYF.